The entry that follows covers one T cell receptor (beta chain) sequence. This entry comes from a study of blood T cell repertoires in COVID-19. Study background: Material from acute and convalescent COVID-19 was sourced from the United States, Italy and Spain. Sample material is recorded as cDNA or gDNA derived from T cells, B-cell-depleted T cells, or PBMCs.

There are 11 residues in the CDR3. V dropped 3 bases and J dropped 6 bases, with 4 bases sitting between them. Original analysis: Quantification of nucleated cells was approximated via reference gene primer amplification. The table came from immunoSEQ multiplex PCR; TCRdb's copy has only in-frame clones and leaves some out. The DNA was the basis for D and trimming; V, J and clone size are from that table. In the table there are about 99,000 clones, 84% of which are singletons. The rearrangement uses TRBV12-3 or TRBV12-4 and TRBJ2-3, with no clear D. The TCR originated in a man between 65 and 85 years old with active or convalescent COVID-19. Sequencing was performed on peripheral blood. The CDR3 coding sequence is TGTGCCAGCAGTTTTTCGGATACGCAGTATTTT. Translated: CASSFSDTQYF.